This T cell receptor (beta chain) was recovered during a study of blood T cell repertoires in COVID-19. The CDR3 loop spans 15 amino acids. J gave up 4 bases and V 0 bases, and 5 bases lay outside the gene matches. Sequencing was performed with immunoSEQ multiplex PCR; in TCRdb, only in-frame clones are kept and a portion is missing. The repertoire includes about 200,000 clones, just under 85% of them detected once, and 0.9% to 0.95% sits in the top ten. The chain is built from TRBV23-1 and TRBJ1-1; 7 bases agree with TRBD1. TRBV23-1 is flagged as an ORF with uncertain function. The sequence derives from a man in his 60s with COVID-19, enrolled during active disease. What was sequenced was peripheral blood. This chain's CDR3 is CASSQSAGGTTEAFF. The CDR3 DNA is TGCGCCAGCAGTCAATCAGCAGGGGGAACCACTGAAGCTTTCTTT.